Below, 17 T cell receptor beta chains from the same sample are listed, as sequenced in a study of siplizumab effects on memory and regulatory T cells. Some clones are missing from TCRdb's copy, which holds only in-frame ones; the method was immunoSEQ multiplex PCR. This table holds about 68,000 clones, approximately 93% found once. Source material: CD8+ T cells sorted from blood. These receptors came from a human donor in good health.

The chain employs TRBV29-1 and TRBJ1-2; 9 bases match TRBD1. The CDR3 contains 15 residues. The V segment lost 1 base and the J segment 3 bases; nucleotides outside the gene matches: 6. Germline loops: CDR1 SQVTM, CDR2 ANQGSEA. As DNA, the CDR3 is TGCAGCGTTGAAGGGACAGGGGTCGTTGACTATGGCTACACCTTC. Its protein is CSVEGTGVVDYGYTF.

The chain recombines TRBV7-3 with TRBJ1-1, with D possibly TRBD1 on 5 matching bases. The V and J ends lost 2 bases and 3 bases respectively, with 10 bases between them. Germline-derived CDR1 and CDR2 are SGHTA and FQGTGA. The CDR3 consists of 14 residues. The CDR3 reads CASSLDSQYTEAFF. The CDR3 nucleotides read TGTGCCAGCAGCTTAGACAGCCAGTACACTGAAGCTTTCTTT. Full variable domain (missing parts from reference TRBV7-3 and TRBJ1-1): GAGVSQTPSNKVTEKGKYVELRCDPISGHTALYWYRQSLGQGPEFLIYFQGTGAADDSGLPNDRFFAVRPEGSVSTLKIQRTERGDSAVYLCASSLDSQYTEAFFGQGTRLTVV.

This chain uses TRBV4-1 with TRBJ2-1; D perhaps matches TRBD2 (5 bases). V lost 0 bases, J lost 4 bases, and 10 bases lay in between. Germline CDR1 MGHRA, CDR2 YSYEKL. The CDR3 consists of 15 residues. The CDR3 sequence: CASSQDSGEYNEQFF. CDR3 sequence (DNA): TGCGCCAGCAGCCAAGATTCCGGGGAATACAATGAGCAGTTCTTC.

CDR3 loop: CASSESPGRDEQYF. The CDR3 nucleotides are TGTGCCAGCAGTGAATCGCCAGGGCGAGACGAGCAGTACTTC. The rearrangement links TRBV6-1 to TRBJ2-7; D might be TRBD1 (5 bases). Trimming removed 2 bases at V and 5 bases at J, with 13 bases between. Germline values: CDR1 MNHNS, CDR2 SASEGT. The CDR3 loop spans 14 amino acids.

This clone was observed a single time. This rearrangement joins TRBV2 to TRBJ1-1, with D uncertain. Germline assignment: CDR1 SNHLY and CDR2 FYNNEI. Between the trimmed V and J ends, which lost 8 bases and 4 bases, there was a span of 8 bases. There are 11 residues in the CDR3. The CDR3 protein is CASWEGTEAFF. In nucleotides, the CDR3 is TGTGCCAGCTGGGAGGGCACTGAAGCTTTCTTT.

The CDR3 coding sequence is TGTGCCAGCAGCGTAGGTTCATCGTCCAACACTGAAGCTTTCTTT. It specifies CASSVGSSSNTEAFF. The chain combines TRBV9 with TRBJ1-1; D remains unclear. Germline CDR1 is SGDLS and CDR2 is YYNGEE. The CDR3 length is 15 residues. Trimming shortened V by 0 bases and J by 2 bases, and 11 bases separated the two germline ends. The complete variable domain, with remaining parts taken from reference TRBV9 and TRBJ1-1, reads DSGVTQTPKHLITATGQRVTLRCSPRSGDLSVYWYQQSLDQGLQFLIQYYNGEERAKGNILERFSAQQFPDLHSELNLSSLELGDSALYFCASSVGSSSNTEAFFGQGTRLTVV.

The rearrangement uses TRBV7-3 and TRBJ2-5; the D gene is possibly TRBD2 (6 bases). The CDR3 contains 13 residues. Germline assignment: CDR1 SGHTA and CDR2 FQGTGA. The ends were cut back, 3 bases at V and 4 bases at J, with 9 bases in the middle. Written as DNA, the CDR3 is TGTGCCAGCAGCTTTAATAGCGGAGAGACCCAGTACTTC. Protein product: CASSFNSGETQYF.

The V call is TRBV4-3, the J call TRBJ2-1; 13 bases map to TRBD2. The V gene's germline CDR1 is LGHNA and CDR2 YSLEER. V dropped 0 bases and J dropped 5; count of bases not matched to a gene: 4. The CDR3 is 17 amino acids. Here the CDR3 DNA reads TGCGCCAGCAGCCAAGATCTTACTAGCGGGGGGGACAATGAGCAGTTCTTC. Translation gives CASSQDLTSGGDNEQFF.

A word on this clone: This specimen includes other DNA sequences encoding the same CDR3. The V call is TRBV27, the J call TRBJ1-2, with 8 positions matching TRBD1. The CDR3 extends over 13 amino acids. With 5 bases clipped from V and 6 bases from J, the junction kept 5 bases outside the gene matches. Germline lookup yields CDR1 MNHEY and CDR2 SMNVEV (reference sequence). The CDR3 nucleotides are TGTGCCAGCAGTCCCAGGGGGCTCAATGGCTACACCTTC. Protein product: CASSPRGLNGYTF.

The rearrangement joins TRBV19 to TRBJ2-5; the match to TRBD2 covers 15 bases. This CDR3 contains 15 residues. Germline values: CDR1 LNHDA, CDR2 SQIVND (reference sequence). V lost 5 bases to trimming and J lost 4 bases; unmatched junction nucleotides: 2. CDR3 amino acids: CASSQGLAGGETQYF. The CDR3 coding sequence is TGTGCCAGTAGTCAGGGACTAGCGGGGGGAGAGACCCAGTACTTC. Full variable domain (rest looked up from reference TRBV19 and TRBJ2-5): DGGITQSPKYLFRKEGQNVTLSCEQNLNHDAMYWYRQDPGQGLRLIYYSQIVNDFQKGDIAEGYSVSREKKESFPLTVTSAQKNPTAFYLCASSQGLAGGETQYFGPGTRLLVL.

This chain joins TRBV6-5 and TRBJ1-5; D gene unclear. Germline lookup yields CDR1 MNHEY and CDR2 SVGAGI. Trimming shortened V by 5 bases and J by 2 bases, and 10 bases separated the two germline ends. This CDR3 is 14 amino acids long. CDR3 in DNA: TGTGCCAGCAGTCCTGACGGAGGCAATCAGCCCCAGCATTTT. Protein product: CASSPDGGNQPQHF.

The chain links TRBV27 to TRBJ2-3; possible D gene TRBD2, 6 bases. Germline V gives CDR1 MNHEY, CDR2 SMNVEV (reference sequence). The CDR3 loop spans 14 amino acids. V was shortened by 3 bases and J by 6 bases, with 13 bases between the two germline ends. CDR3: CASSLMAGGDTQYF. The CDR3 DNA follows: TGTGCCAGCAGTTTGATGGCAGGAGGGGATACGCAGTATTTT.

The chain combines TRBV19 with TRBJ1-1; D not certain. The CDR3 totals 14 residues. The germline V gene encodes CDR1 LNHDA and CDR2 SQIVND (reference sequence). The ends were cut back, 3 bases at V and 5 bases at J, with 13 bases in the middle. DNA of the CDR3: TGTGCCAGTAGTATTGGCATTGGTTTGACTGAAGCTTTCTTT. Protein product: CASSIGIGLTEAFF. Full variable domain (missing parts from reference TRBV19 and TRBJ1-1): DGGITQSPKYLFRKEGQNVTLSCEQNLNHDAMYWYRQDPGQGLRLIYYSQIVNDFQKGDIAEGYSVSREKKESFPLTVTSAQKNPTAFYLCASSIGIGLTEAFFGQGTRLTVV.

The V gene is TRBV5-1, the J gene TRBJ1-2, with D maybe TRBD1 (5 bases). This CDR3 contains 13 residues. Trimming pared 0 bases from V and 8 bases from J, leaving 11 bases between. From germline, CDR1 is SGHRS and CDR2 YFSETQ. CDR3 sequence reads: CASSLEGVGGYTF. The CDR3 coding sequence is TGCGCCAGCAGCTTGGAAGGGGTTGGGGGCTACACCTTC.

The chain recombines TRBV5-4 with TRBJ2-1, with D uncertain. Per the germline V gene, CDR1 is SGHNT and CDR2 is YYREEE (reference sequence). Trimming pared 0 bases from V and 5 bases from J, leaving 3 bases between. CDR3 length: 12 amino acids. The CDR3 DNA reads TGTGCCAGCAGCTTGGTTAACAATGAGCAGTTCTTC. It specifies CASSLVNNEQFF. Full variable domain (remainder filled in from reference TRBV5-4 and TRBJ2-1): ETGVTQSPTHLIKTRGQQVTLRCSSQSGHNTVSWYQQALGQGPQFIFQYYREEENGRGNFPPRFSGLQFPNYSSELNVNALELDDSALYLCASSLVNNEQFFGPGTRLTVL.

V is TRBV6-1 and J is TRBJ2-3; the D call may be TRBD1 or TRBD2 (5 bases each). V dropped 2 bases and J dropped 6 bases, with 15 bases sitting between them. Germline assignment: CDR1 MNHNS and CDR2 SASEGT. This CDR3 has 15 residues. The CDR3 nucleotides are TGTGCCAGCAGTGAAATCCGGGGCCCGACGGATACGCAGTATTTT. Translated: CASSEIRGPTDTQYF.

The genes are TRBV7-2 and TRBJ2-7; 7 bases are shared with TRBD2. Germline V CDR1 and CDR2: SGHTA, FQGNSA. This CDR3 has 16 residues. The junction had 5 bases not matched to a gene; V was cut back by 0 bases and J by 0 bases. The CDR3 nucleotides are TGTGCCAGCAGCTTAGCGCTTGGACTAGACTCCTACGAGCAGTACTTC. Residues: CASSLALGLDSYEQYF.